This T cell receptor gamma chain was identified in a study of Vδ1+ human thymocytes. Study outcomes and limitations: About 20% of thymic delta-chain sequences were Vdelta2, with few Vdelta3, unlike blood Vdelta1+ controls. Thymic TRG and TRD repertoires appeared highly polyclonal.

RNA was extracted from the cells and then reverse transcribed. Pooled V-gene forward primers with one constant-region reverse primer generated the CDR3 amplicons by multiplex PCR. TCRdb re-called clones from the multiplex PCR reads using CATT. The table records 36,000 or so gamma-chain clones, around 21% of them present only once. On this clone itself: Its matching antigen is unknown.

The CDR3 runs to 17 residues. The V gene's germline CDR1 is EGSNGY and CDR2 YDSYNSKV. The V gene end was trimmed by 0 bases and the J gene end by 0 bases; junction bases not matched to a gene: 11. This TCR was sampled from a girl less than two years old who had congenital heart surgery. Material for sequencing was Vdelta1+ gamma-delta thymocytes from the thymus. Described subset: FACS-sorted CD3+ TCRalphabeta- TCRVdelta1+ TCRVdelta2- thymocytes. The rearrangement links TRGV2 to TRGJ1 or TRGJ2. The CDR3 DNA reads as TGTGCCACCTGGGACGGGTCACAACCCGGGAATTATTATAAGAAACTCTTT. Translation: CATWDGSQPGNYYKKLF.